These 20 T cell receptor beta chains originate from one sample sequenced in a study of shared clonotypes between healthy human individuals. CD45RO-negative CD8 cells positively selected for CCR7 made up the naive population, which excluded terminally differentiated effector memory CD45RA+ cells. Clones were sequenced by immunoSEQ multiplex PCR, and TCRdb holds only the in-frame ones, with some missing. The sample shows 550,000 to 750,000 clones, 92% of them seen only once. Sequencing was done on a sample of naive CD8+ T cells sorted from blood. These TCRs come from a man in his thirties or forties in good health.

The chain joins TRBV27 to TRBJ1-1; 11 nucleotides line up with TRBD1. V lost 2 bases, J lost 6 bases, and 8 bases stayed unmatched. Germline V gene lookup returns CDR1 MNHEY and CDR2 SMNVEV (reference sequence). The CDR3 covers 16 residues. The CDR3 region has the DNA TGTGCCAGCAGTTTAGGGACAGGGGGGGAGCTGGCTGAAGCTTTCTTT. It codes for CASSLGTGGELAEAFF.

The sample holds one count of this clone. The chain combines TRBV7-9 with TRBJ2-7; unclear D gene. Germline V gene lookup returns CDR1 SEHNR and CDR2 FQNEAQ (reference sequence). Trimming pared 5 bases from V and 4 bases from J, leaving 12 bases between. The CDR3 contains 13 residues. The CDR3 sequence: CASSPETEYEQYF. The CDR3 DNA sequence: TGTGCCAGCAGCCCTGAGACCGAGTACGAGCAGTACTTC.

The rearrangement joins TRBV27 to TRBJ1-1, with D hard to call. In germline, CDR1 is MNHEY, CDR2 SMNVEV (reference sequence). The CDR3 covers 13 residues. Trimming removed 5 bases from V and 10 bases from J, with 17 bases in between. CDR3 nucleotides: TGTGCCAGCAGTACAGTCCCCCCGCGCCTAGCTTTCTTT. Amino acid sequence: CASSTVPPRLAFF.

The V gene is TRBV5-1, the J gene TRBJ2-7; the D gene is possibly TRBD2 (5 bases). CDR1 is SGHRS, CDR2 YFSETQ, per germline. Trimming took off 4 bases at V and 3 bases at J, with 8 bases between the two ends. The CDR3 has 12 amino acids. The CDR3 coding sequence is TGCGCCAGCAGCACTAGTAGCTACGAGCAGTACTTC. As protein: CASSTSSYEQYF.

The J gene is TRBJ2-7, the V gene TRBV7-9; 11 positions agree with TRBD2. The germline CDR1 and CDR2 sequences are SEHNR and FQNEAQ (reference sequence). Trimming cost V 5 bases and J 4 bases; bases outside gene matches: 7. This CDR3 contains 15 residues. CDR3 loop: CASSPVLAGEYEQYF. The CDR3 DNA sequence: TGTGCCAGCAGCCCGGTACTAGCGGGAGAGTACGAGCAGTACTTC.

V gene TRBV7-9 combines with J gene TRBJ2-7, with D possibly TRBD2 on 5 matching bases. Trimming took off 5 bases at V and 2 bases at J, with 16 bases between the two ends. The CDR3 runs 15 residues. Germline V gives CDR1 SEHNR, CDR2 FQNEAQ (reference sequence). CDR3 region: CASSLTRAGTYEQYF. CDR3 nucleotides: TGTGCCAGCAGCCTTACTAGGGCCGGGACCTACGAGCAGTACTTC. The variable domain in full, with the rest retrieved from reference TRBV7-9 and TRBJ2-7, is DTGVSQNPRHKITKRGQNVTFRCDPISEHNRLYWYRQTLGQGPEFLTYFQNEAQLEKSRLLSDRFSAERPKGSFSTLEIQRTEQGDSAMYLCASSLTRAGTYEQYFGPGTRLTVT.

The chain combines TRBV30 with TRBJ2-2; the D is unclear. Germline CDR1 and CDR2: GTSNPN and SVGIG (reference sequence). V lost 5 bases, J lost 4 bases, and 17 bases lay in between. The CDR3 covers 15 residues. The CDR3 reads CAWEFPLGGTGELFF. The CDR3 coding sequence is TGTGCCTGGGAGTTCCCTCTGGGCGGCACCGGGGAGCTGTTTTTT.

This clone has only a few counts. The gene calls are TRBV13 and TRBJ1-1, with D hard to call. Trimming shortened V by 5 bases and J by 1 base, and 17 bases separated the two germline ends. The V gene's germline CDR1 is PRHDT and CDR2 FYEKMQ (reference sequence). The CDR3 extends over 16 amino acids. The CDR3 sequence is CASSLRGGRENTEAFF. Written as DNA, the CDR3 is TGTGCCAGCAGCCTGCGGGGTGGCAGAGAGAACACTGAAGCTTTCTTT.

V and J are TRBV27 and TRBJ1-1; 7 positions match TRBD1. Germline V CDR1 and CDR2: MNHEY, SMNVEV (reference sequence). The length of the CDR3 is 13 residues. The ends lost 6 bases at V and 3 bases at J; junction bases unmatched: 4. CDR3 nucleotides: TGTGCCAGCAGGACAACAGGGGACACTGAAGCTTTCTTT. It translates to CASRTTGDTEAFF.

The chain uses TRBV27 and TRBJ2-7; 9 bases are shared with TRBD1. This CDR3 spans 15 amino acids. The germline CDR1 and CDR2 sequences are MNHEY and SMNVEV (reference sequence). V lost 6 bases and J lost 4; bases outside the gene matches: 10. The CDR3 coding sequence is TGTGCCAGCAGGAAGCCCGGGACAGGGATGTACGAGCAGTACTTC. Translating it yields CASRKPGTGMYEQYF.

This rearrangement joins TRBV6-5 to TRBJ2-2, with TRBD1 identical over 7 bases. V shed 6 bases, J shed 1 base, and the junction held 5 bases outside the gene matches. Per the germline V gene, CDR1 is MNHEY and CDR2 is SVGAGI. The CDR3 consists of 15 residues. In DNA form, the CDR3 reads TGTGCCAGCAGCCCCGGGACAGTGAACACCGGGGAGCTGTTTTTT. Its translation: CASSPGTVNTGELFF.

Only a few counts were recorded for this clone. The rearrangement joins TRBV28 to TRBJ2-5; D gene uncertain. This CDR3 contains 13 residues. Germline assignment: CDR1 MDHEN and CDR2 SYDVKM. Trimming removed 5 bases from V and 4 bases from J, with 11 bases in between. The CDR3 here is CASSRVPPETQYF. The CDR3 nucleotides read TGTGCCAGCAGTCGGGTCCCCCCAGAGACCCAGTACTTC.

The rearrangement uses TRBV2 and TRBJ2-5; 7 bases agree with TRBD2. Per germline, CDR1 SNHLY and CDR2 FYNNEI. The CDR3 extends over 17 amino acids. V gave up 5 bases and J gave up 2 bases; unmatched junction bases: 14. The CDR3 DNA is TGTGCCAGCAGTCATACACGCGGGAGCGGAGCACAAGAGACCCAGTACTTC. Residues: CASSHTRGSGAQETQYF.

The CDR3 region is CASSFTGVYTEAFF. The CDR3 DNA sequence: TGTGCCAGCAGCTTTACAGGGGTTTACACTGAAGCTTTCTTT. The chain carries TRBV5-5 and TRBJ1-1; 7 bases line up with TRBD1. With V trimmed by 2 bases and J by 3 bases, 4 bases remained unmatched. CDR3 length equals 14 residues. Germline V gene sequence: CDR1 SGHKS, CDR2 YYEKEE (reference sequence).

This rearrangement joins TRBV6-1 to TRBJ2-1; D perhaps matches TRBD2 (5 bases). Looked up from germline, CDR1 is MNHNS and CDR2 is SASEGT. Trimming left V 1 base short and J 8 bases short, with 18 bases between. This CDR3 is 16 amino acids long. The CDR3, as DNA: TGTGCCAGCAGTGAAGGGGAGCGGATCCCTTGGGATGAGCAGTTCTTC. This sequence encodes CASSEGERIPWDEQFF.

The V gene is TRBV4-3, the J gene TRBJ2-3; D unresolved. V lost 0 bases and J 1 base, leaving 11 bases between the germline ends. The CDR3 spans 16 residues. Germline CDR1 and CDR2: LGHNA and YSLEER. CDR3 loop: CASSQDLRLGTDTQYF. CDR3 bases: TGCGCCAGCAGCCAAGATCTAAGGTTGGGCACAGATACGCAGTATTTT.

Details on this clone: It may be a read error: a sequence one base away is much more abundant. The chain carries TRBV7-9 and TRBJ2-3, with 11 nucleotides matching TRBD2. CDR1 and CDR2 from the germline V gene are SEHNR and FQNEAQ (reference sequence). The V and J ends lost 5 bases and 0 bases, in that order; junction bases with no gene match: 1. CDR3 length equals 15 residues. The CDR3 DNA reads TGTGCCAGCAGCAGGACTAGCGGGAGCACAGATACGCAGTATTTT. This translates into CASSRTSGSTDTQYF.

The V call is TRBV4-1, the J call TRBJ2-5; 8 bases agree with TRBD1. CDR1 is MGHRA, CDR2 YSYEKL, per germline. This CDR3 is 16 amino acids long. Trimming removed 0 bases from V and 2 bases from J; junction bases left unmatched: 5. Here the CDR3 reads CASSQESTGGQETQYF. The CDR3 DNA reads TGCGCCAGCAGCCAAGAGAGCACAGGGGGGCAAGAGACCCAGTACTTC.

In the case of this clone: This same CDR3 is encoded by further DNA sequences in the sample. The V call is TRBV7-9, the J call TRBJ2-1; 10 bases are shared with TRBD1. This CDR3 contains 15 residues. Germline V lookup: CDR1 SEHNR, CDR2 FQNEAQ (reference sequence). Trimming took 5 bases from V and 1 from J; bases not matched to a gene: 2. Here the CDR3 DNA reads TGTGCCAGCAGCACGGGACAGGGGTCCTACAATGAGCAGTTCTTC. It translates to CASSTGQGSYNEQFF.

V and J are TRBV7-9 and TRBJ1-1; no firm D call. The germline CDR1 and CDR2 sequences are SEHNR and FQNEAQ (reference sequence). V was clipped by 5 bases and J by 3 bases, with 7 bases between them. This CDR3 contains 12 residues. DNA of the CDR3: TGTGCCAGCAGCACCGGAGACACTGAAGCTTTCTTT. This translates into CASSTGDTEAFF. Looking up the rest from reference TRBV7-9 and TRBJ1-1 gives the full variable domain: DTGVSQNPRHKITKRGQNVTFRCDPISEHNRLYWYRQTLGQGPEFLTYFQNEAQLEKSRLLSDRFSAERPKGSFSTLEIQRTEQGDSAMYLCASSTGDTEAFFGQGTRLTVV.